This T cell receptor beta chain emerged from a study of CD4+ T cells in melanoma. Points from the study as a whole: Reportedly, melanoma neoantigen-specific CD4+ T cells showed varied differentiation states. A reported correlation linked neoantigen-specific CD4+ T cells to CD8+, macrophage and B cell function.

Only in-frame clones appear in the TCRdb table, and some are missing; sequencing was by immunoSEQ multiplex PCR. Of about 10,000 clones in the sample, about 66% were seen once. Regarding this clone: Its antigen is still unknown.

Germline CDR1 and CDR2: GTSNPN and SVGIG (reference sequence). Trimming took 2 bases from V and 6 from J; bases not matched to a gene: 18. The CDR3 length is 17 residues. This clonotype was obtained from a human donor with melanoma. Sequencing input: cells from a culture (not recorded whether cultured in vitro). This chain links TRBV30 with TRBJ1-2; 7 bases line up with TRBD1. CDR3 nucleotide sequence: TGTGCCTGGAGTCCCCGGCGTCGGGTACAGGGGAACCATGGCTACACCTTC. Amino acid sequence: CAWSPRRRVQGNHGYTF.